The following is a TCR beta chain sequence with its context. Its target is not known. The PCR made use of 60 Vbeta and 13 Jbeta primers. TCRdb keeps only in-frame clones here, not all; method: immunoSEQ multiplex PCR. The sample includes some 170,000 clones, 60% to 80% of them seen just once. J gave up 3 bases and V 3 bases, and 4 bases lay outside the gene matches. Germline V CDR1 and CDR2: SGHTA, FQGNSA. The CDR3 covers 15 residues. The entry originates in a study of cytomegalovirus exposure and HLA in healthy donors. Study at large: An early release of data contained about 85 million unique TCRs, which came from HLA-typed donors.

Study findings and constraints: Several of the most significant clusters appeared linked to common viral pathogens, based on a later analysis. A later analysis reportedly identified an Asian-associated ancestry cluster as carrying fewer N-insertions than the roughly 700-donor mean.

The sample was PBMCs. The sequence came from a man in his sixties in good health and CMV-seronegative. This sequence joins TRBV7-2 and TRBJ2-3, with TRBD1 matching 9 bases. CDR3 nucleotides: TGTGCCAGCAGCTTCCCGACAGGGGGGACAGATACGCAGTATTTT. It codes for CASSFPTGGTDTQYF.